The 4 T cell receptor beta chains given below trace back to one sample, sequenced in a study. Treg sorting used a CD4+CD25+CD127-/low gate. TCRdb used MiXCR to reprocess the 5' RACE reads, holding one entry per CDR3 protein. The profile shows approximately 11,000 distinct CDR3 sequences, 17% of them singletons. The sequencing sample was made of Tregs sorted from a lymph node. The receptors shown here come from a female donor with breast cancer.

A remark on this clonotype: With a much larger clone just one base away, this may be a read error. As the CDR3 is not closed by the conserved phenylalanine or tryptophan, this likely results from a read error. Written as DNA, the CDR3 is TGTGCCAGCTCCCCTGACATCCACTACGAGCAGTACTGC. Its translation is CASSPDIHYEQYC. The chain is built from TRBV12-3 or TRBV12-4 and TRBJ2-7, with D unresolved. V lost 8 bases and J 3 bases, leaving 14 bases between the germline ends. CDR3 length equals 13 residues.

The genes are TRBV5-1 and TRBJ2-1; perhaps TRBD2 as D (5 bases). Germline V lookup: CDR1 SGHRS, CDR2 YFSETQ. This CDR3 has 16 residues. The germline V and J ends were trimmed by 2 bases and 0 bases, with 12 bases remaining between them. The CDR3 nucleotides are TGCGCCAGCAGCTTAAAACAAGGGAGCTCCTACAATGAGCAGTTCTTC. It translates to CASSLKQGSSYNEQFF.

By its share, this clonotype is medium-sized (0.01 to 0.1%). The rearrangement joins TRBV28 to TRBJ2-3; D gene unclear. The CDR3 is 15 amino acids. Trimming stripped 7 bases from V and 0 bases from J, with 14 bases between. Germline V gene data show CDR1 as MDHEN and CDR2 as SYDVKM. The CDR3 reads CASTRMPPSTDTQYF. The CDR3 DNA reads TGTGCCAGCACCCGGATGCCTCCAAGCACAGATACGCAGTATTTT. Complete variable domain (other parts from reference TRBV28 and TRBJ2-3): DVKVTQSSRYLVKRTGEKVFLECVQDMDHENMFWYRQDPGLGLRLIYFSYDVKMKEKGDIPEGYSVSREKKERFSLILESASTNQTSMYLCASTRMPPSTDTQYFGPGTRLTVL.

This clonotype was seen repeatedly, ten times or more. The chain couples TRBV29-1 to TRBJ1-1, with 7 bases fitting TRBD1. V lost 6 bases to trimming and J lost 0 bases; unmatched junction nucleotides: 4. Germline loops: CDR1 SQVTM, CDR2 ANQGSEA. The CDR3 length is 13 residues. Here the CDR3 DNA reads TGCAGCGTACCGGGACAGCTGAACACTGAAGCTTTCTTT. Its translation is CSVPGQLNTEAFF.